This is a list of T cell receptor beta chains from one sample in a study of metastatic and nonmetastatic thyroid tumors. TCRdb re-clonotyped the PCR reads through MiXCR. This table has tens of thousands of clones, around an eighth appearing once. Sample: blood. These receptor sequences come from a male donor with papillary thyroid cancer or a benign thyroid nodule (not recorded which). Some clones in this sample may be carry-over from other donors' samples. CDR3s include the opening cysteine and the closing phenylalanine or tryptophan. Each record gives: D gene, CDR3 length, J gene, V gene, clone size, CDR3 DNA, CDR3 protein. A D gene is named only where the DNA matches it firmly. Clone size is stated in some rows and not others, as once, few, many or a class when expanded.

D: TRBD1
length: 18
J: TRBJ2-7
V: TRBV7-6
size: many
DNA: TGTGCCAGCAGCTCCCGGGCGAACAGTCAGGGGGCCTTGGGGGAGCAGTACTTC
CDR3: CASSSRANSQGALGEQYF

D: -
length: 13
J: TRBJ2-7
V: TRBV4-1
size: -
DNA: TGCGCCAGCAGCACCCCAGGGAGGTACGAGCAGTACTTC
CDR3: CASSTPGRYEQYF

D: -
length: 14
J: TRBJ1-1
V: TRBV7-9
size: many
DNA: TGTGCCAGCAGCTTAGGATCGGTGAACACTGAAGCTTTCTTT
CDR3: CASSLGSVNTEAFF

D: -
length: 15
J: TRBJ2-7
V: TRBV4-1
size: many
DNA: TGCGCCAGCAGCCAAGTCTTCGGTCAGTTCTACGAGCAGTACTTC
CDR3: CASSQVFGQFYEQYF

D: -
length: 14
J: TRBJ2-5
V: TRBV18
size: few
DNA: TGTGCCAGCTCACCACCGGTGGGTCAAGAGACCCAGTACTTC
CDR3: CASSPPVGQETQYF

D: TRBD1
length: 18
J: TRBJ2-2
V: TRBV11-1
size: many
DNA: TGTGCCAGCAGCGTCCCGGGACAGGGGGCGCGTTTGACCGGGGAGCTGTTTTTT
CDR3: CASSVPGQGARLTGELFF

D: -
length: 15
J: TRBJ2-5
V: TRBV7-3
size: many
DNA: TGTGCCAGCAGCCCCTCCGGGGCAGATCAAGAGACCCAGTACTTC
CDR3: CASSPSGADQETQYF

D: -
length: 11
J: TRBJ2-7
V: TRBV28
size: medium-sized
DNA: TGTGCCAGCAGTTTAGGGTACGAGCAGTACTTC
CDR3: CASSLGYEQYF

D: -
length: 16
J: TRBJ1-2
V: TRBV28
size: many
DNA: TGTGCCAGCAGTTCTACAGGGCTTTCTTATAACTATGGCTACACCTTC
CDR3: CASSSTGLSYNYGYTF

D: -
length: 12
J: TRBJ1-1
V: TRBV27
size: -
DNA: TGTGCCAGCTCCTTCGGGGGCGGTGAAGCTTTCTTT
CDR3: CASSFGGGEAFF

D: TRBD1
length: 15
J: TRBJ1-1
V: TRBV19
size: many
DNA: TGTGCCAGTAGTATATTCGAGACAGGGATCACTGAAGCTTTCTTT
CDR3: CASSIFETGITEAFF

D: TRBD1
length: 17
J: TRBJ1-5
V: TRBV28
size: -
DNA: TGTGCCAGCAGTTGGCTCTTGGGACAGGGATGGAATCAGCCCCAGCATTTT
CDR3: CASSWLLGQGWNQPQHF

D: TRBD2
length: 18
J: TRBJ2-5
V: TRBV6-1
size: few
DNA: TGTGCCAGCAGCACCGGCCGGCAAACGGGACTAGCTATGGAGACCCAGTACTTC
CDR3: CASSTGRQTGLAMETQYF

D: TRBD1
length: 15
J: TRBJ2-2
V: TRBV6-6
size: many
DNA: TGTGCCTGCAGTTACCCGGACAGGGTCACCGGGGAGCTGTTTTTT
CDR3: CACSYPDRVTGELFF

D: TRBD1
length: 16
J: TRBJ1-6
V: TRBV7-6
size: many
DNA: TGTGCCAGCAGCTTAGTCAGTCCCAGGGGGAACTCACCCCTCCACTTT
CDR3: CASSLVSPRGNSPLHF

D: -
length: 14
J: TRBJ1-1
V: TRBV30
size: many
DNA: TGTGCCTGGAGTTTTCTTGACAGGAACACTGAAGCTTTCTTT
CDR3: CAWSFLDRNTEAFF

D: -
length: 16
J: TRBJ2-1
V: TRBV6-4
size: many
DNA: TGTGCCAGCAGTGACTTTCACTCGAGCTCCTACAATGAGCAGTTCTTC
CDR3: CASSDFHSSSYNEQFF